One sample yielded the 32 T cell receptor beta chains listed below, sequenced in a study of cytomegalovirus exposure and HLA in healthy donors. The PCR contained 60 Vbeta and 13 Jbeta primers. The repertoire was sequenced with immunoSEQ multiplex PCR; TCRdb's copy has only in-frame clones and lacks some. The table has more than 100,000 clones, around 79% seen once. The source material was PBMCs. These receptors were collected from a woman between 40 and 55 years old in good health and CMV-seronegative.

The chain couples TRBV27 to TRBJ2-7; 12 positions match TRBD2. CDR1 is MNHEY, CDR2 SMNVEV, per germline (reference sequence). V shed 5 bases and J 2 bases; nucleotides not matched to a gene: 4. The CDR3 spans 15 residues. The CDR3 DNA is TGTGCCAGCAGTACCCGGACTAGCGGGGCCTACGAGCAGTACTTC. Its protein is CASSTRTSGAYEQYF.

This clone was counted between two and nine times. The chain uses TRBV9 and TRBJ1-1; TRBD1 agrees at 7 bases. Germline CDR1 reads SGDLS; CDR2 reads YYNGEE. The V segment lost 3 bases and the J segment 5 bases; nucleotides outside the gene matches: 7. The CDR3 contains 14 residues. The CDR3 loop reads CASSGEGGRTEAFF. CDR3 DNA: TGTGCCAGCAGCGGCGAAGGGGGCCGGACTGAAGCTTTCTTT.

This chain links TRBV6-6 with TRBJ1-2; D ambiguous. Germline V gene data show CDR1 as MNHNY and CDR2 as SVGAGI (reference sequence). CDR3 length equals 14 residues. With 5 bases removed from V and 0 bases from J, the gap between germline ends came to 10 bases. The CDR3 DNA reads as TGTGCCAGCAGTCTCGCCGGGACTAACTATGGCTACACCTTC. Protein product: CASSLAGTNYGYTF.

This chain joins TRBV18 and TRBJ1-1; D might be TRBD1 (6 bases). This CDR3 has 13 residues. V lost 4 bases, J lost 1 base, and 7 bases lay in between. In germline, CDR1 is KGHSH, CDR2 LQKENI. CDR3 loop: CASSLDRNTEAFF. In DNA, the CDR3 is TGTGCCAGCTCACTGGACAGGAACACTGAAGCTTTCTTT.

This clone showed up just a few times. The genes are TRBV2 and TRBJ1-4; TRBD1 aligns across 7 bases. The CDR3 has 14 amino acids. The V gene end was trimmed by 5 bases and the J gene end by 8 bases; junction bases not matched to a gene: 8. Germline CDR1 and CDR2: SNHLY and FYNNEI. The CDR3 nucleotides read TGTGCCAGCAGTACCGGGACAGTGAGGGAAAAACTGTTTTTT. Protein sequence: CASSTGTVREKLFF.

The chain has TRBV7-9 and TRBJ2-7; the match to TRBD2 covers 9 bases. Looked up from germline, CDR1 is SEHNR and CDR2 is FQNEAQ (reference sequence). V lost 4 bases and J lost 3; bases outside the gene matches: 10. The CDR3 has 16 residues. This chain's CDR3 is CASSSGGAGGVYEQYF. The CDR3 DNA reads as TGTGCCAGCAGCTCCGGGGGAGCGGGGGGTGTCTACGAGCAGTACTTC.

The chain carries TRBV4-2 and TRBJ1-1, with 7 bases fitting TRBD1. V was clipped by 4 bases and J by 4 bases; unmatched bases: 6. This CDR3 has 14 residues. Germline V gene data show CDR1 as LGHNA and CDR2 as YNFKEQ. The CDR3 sequence: CASSPDRVFTEAFF. The DNA of the CDR3 is TGTGCCAGCAGCCCAGACAGGGTTTTCACTGAAGCTTTCTTT.

This chain uses TRBV7-9 with TRBJ1-2; 7 bases agree with TRBD1. The CDR3 totals 14 residues. Germline loops: CDR1 SEHNR, CDR2 FQNEAQ (reference sequence). V shed 0 bases and J 4 bases; nucleotides not matched to a gene: 2. CDR3 protein: CASSLAGQIYGYTF. The CDR3 bases are TGTGCCAGCAGCTTAGCGGGACAGATCTATGGCTACACCTTC.

The chain has TRBV9 and TRBJ2-5; 8 bases match TRBD2. Germline-derived CDR1 and CDR2 are SGDLS and YYNGEE. The CDR3 has 16 residues. J was trimmed by 2 bases and V by 0 bases; bases with no gene match: 6. CDR3 sequence: CASSVVGAGVQETQYF. CDR3 coding DNA: TGTGCCAGCAGCGTAGTTGGAGCGGGGGTTCAAGAGACCCAGTACTTC.

This clone was counted only a few times. The rearrangement uses TRBV29-1 and TRBJ2-5; D gene uncertain. Trimming cost V 0 bases and J 2 bases, with 10 bases left between them. Germline CDR1 reads SQVTM; CDR2 reads ANQGSEA. The CDR3 loop spans 14 amino acids. CDR3 residues: CSVEDPRSQETQYF. CDR3 coding DNA: TGCAGCGTTGAAGATCCCAGGTCGCAAGAGACCCAGTACTTC.

The rearrangement links TRBV9 to TRBJ1-1; 7 bases align to TRBD1. This CDR3 region has 14 residues. The trim removed 3 bases at V and 3 bases at J, leaving 5 bases unmatched. The germline V gene encodes CDR1 SGDLS and CDR2 YYNGEE. The chain's CDR3 is CASSGGTVDTEAFF. The CDR3 DNA is TGTGCCAGCAGCGGAGGGACAGTTGACACTGAAGCTTTCTTT.

The CDR3 reads CASSIRDSTNEKLFF. CDR3 DNA sequence: TGTGCCAGCTCAATACGGGACTCAACTAATGAAAAACTGTTTTTT. The chain has TRBV18 and TRBJ1-4; a weak D match, TRBD1 (5 bases). The CDR3 is 15 residues long. Germline CDR1 is KGHSH and CDR2 is LQKENI. V was cut by 5 bases and J by 0 bases, with 10 bases left in between.

The chain recombines TRBV21-1 with TRBJ2-4; TRBD1, the D gene given by the table, was not confirmed from the DNA. TRBV21-1 is deemed a pseudogene. The CDR3 has 14 amino acids. The DNA for the CDR3 is TGTGCCAGCAGCACCGGACAGCCCAAAAACATTCAGTACTTC. It yields the protein CASSTGQPKNIQYF.

This clone was seen more than once but under ten times. The CDR3 protein is CASSVIGRVDETQYF. The CDR3 coding sequence is TGTGCCAGCAGCGTGATCGGGAGAGTTGACGAGACCCAGTACTTC. The V and J genes are TRBV9 and TRBJ2-5, with a possible D match to TRBD2 (6 bases). The CDR3 covers 15 residues. Trimming shortened V by 2 bases and J by 5 bases, and 16 bases separated the two germline ends. Germline values: CDR1 SGDLS, CDR2 YYNGEE.

The CDR3 loop is CASSLGLLSSYNEQFF. CDR3 nucleotides: TGTGCCAGCAGCTTGGGTCTGCTGAGCTCCTACAATGAGCAGTTCTTC. This chain uses TRBV5-6 with TRBJ2-1; D gene unclear. Germline V lookup: CDR1 SGHDT, CDR2 YYEEEE. V dropped 0 bases and J dropped 0 bases, with 10 bases sitting between them. The CDR3 consists of 16 residues.

This chain joins TRBV2 and TRBJ2-2, with D tentatively TRBD1 (5 bases). CDR1 SNHLY and CDR2 FYNNEI come from the germline V gene. V gave up 3 bases and J gave up 5 bases, with 10 bases separating them. CDR3 size: 14 residues. CDR3 nucleotide sequence: TGTGCCAGCAGTGACAACCAGGGAACCGGGGAGCTGTTTTTT. Amino acids: CASSDNQGTGELFF.

The chain is built from TRBV9 and TRBJ2-1; no clear D gene. The germline gives CDR1 SGDLS, CDR2 YYNGEE. This CDR3 has 14 amino acids. The V end was cut by 2 bases, the J end by 0 bases, with 6 bases between. As DNA, the CDR3 is TGTGCCAGCAGCGTTGGCTCCTCCTACAATGAGCAGTTCTTC. Translated: CASSVGSSYNEQFF. The full variable domain, with the rest looked up from reference TRBV9 and TRBJ2-1, is DSGVTQTPKHLITATGQRVTLRCSPRSGDLSVYWYQQSLDQGLQFLIQYYNGEERAKGNILERFSAQQFPDLHSELNLSSLELGDSALYFCASSVGSSYNEQFFGPGTRLTVL.

The chain combines TRBV4-3 with TRBJ1-5, with D unresolved. The CDR3 contains 14 residues. CDR1 is LGHNA, CDR2 YSLEER, per germline. V was cut by 3 bases and J by 5 bases, with 11 bases left in between. The CDR3 loop is CASSQGRPDQPQHF. In nucleotides, the CDR3 is TGCGCCAGCAGCCAGGGCAGACCCGATCAGCCCCAGCATTTT.

The chain uses TRBV28 and TRBJ1-1, with 9 bases matching TRBD1. CDR3 size: 13 residues. Trimming removed 4 bases from V and 11 bases from J; junction bases left unmatched: 8. Germline loops: CDR1 MDHEN, CDR2 SYDVKM. The CDR3 DNA follows: TGTGCCAGCAGTTCATACAGGGGGCTGGGGGCTTTCTTT. It translates to CASSSYRGLGAFF.

The genes are TRBV4-3 and TRBJ1-1, with 9 bases fitting TRBD1. Trimming at V came to 3 bases and at J to 8 bases, leaving 7 bases not matched to a gene. This CDR3 comprises 14 residues. CDR1 and CDR2 (germline): LGHNA, YSLEER. The CDR3 sequence: CASSQGQGTIEAFF. The DNA for the CDR3 is TGCGCCAGCAGCCAGGGACAGGGCACGATAGAAGCTTTCTTT.

The chain uses TRBV7-6 and TRBJ2-7; D is undetermined. V was trimmed by 5 bases and J by 0 bases, leaving 14 bases between them. In germline, CDR1 is SGHVS, CDR2 FNYEAQ. The CDR3 totals 15 residues. DNA of the CDR3: TGTGCCAGCAGCCGAGAGGCGGATAGCTCCTACGAGCAGTACTTC. It encodes CASSREADSSYEQYF.

Turning to this clone: Other nucleotide sequences in the sample specify the same CDR3. The rearrangement links TRBV4-3 to TRBJ2-1; 8 bases map to TRBD2. The CDR3 spans 15 residues. V lost 1 base to trimming and J lost 4 bases; unmatched junction nucleotides: 3. CDR1 is LGHNA and CDR2 is YSLEER in the germline V gene. The DNA for the CDR3 is TGCGCCAGCAGCCAAGTCGCGGGAGGTTACAATGAGCAGTTCTTC. Translating it yields CASSQVAGGYNEQFF.

The genes are TRBV4-1 and TRBJ2-5, with 12 bases matching TRBD2. This CDR3 has 16 residues. Germline-derived CDR1 and CDR2 are MGHRA and YSYEKL. Trimming removed 7 bases from V and 2 bases from J; junction bases left unmatched: 8. The CDR3 protein is CASNNLLAGGQETQYF. The DNA of the CDR3 is TGCGCCAGCAACAACTTACTAGCGGGGGGACAAGAGACCCAGTACTTC.

V and J are TRBV7-7 and TRBJ2-5; perhaps TRBD1 as D (5 bases). The CDR3 has 15 residues. Trimming left V 5 bases short and J 2 bases short, with 15 bases between. From germline, CDR1 is SSHAT and CDR2 FNYEAQ (reference sequence). CDR3 DNA sequence: TGTGCCAGCAGCCATGAGACCGACAGTCAAGAGACCCAGTACTTC. As protein: CASSHETDSQETQYF.

For the CDR3, the DNA is TGTGCCAGCAGGGGCAACGGGGACGAGCAGTACTTC. It is translated as CASRGNGDEQYF. The chain employs TRBV2 and TRBJ2-7; perhaps TRBD2 as D (5 bases). In germline, CDR1 is SNHLY, CDR2 FYNNEI. Trimming removed 6 bases at V and 5 bases at J, with 11 bases between. The CDR3 spans 12 residues.

The chain uses TRBV7-2 and TRBJ2-7; TRBD2 aligns across 9 bases. Germline CDR1 and CDR2: SGHTA and FQGNSA. This CDR3 contains 16 residues. The V and J ends lost 1 base and 2 bases, in that order; junction bases with no gene match: 6. CDR3 sequence: CASSLGFAGGAYEQYF. CDR3 DNA: TGTGCCAGCAGCTTAGGTTTCGCGGGAGGGGCCTACGAGCAGTACTTC.

The chain has TRBV7-9 and TRBJ2-2; 10 positions match TRBD1. The V gene's germline CDR1 is SEHNR and CDR2 FQNEAQ (reference sequence). J gave up 0 bases and V 5 bases, and 3 bases lay outside the gene matches. There are 16 residues in the CDR3. CDR3: CASSEGQGPNTGELFF. The CDR3, as DNA: TGTGCCAGCAGCGAGGGACAGGGGCCGAACACCGGGGAGCTGTTTTTT.

J is TRBJ2-3 and V is TRBV11-2; TRBD2 agrees at 8 bases. This CDR3 region has 14 residues. J gave up 5 bases and V 6 bases, and 7 bases lay outside the gene matches. From germline, CDR1 is SGHAT and CDR2 FQNNGV. CDR3 in DNA: TGTGCCAGCAGGCACAGCGGGGGCCAAGATACGCAGTATTTT. It codes for CASRHSGGQDTQYF. Variable domain in full (rest from reference TRBV11-2 and TRBJ2-3): EAGVAQSPRYKIIEKRQSVAFWCNPISGHATLYWYQQILGQGPKLLIQFQNNGVVDDSQLPKDRFSAERLKGVDSTLKIQPAKLEDSAVYLCASRHSGGQDTQYFGPGTRLTVL.

This clone was observed a handful of times. The chain recombines TRBV6-6 with TRBJ1-4, with D unresolved. Germline V gene lookup returns CDR1 MNHNY and CDR2 SVGAGI (reference sequence). This CDR3 has 16 amino acids. V lost 2 bases, J lost 0 bases, and 10 bases lay in between. The CDR3 DNA sequence: TGTGCCAGCAGTTACACCGGACTTGCAACTAATGAAAAACTGTTTTTT. It specifies CASSYTGLATNEKLFF.

This clone was observed a few times. The V call is TRBV5-1, the J call TRBJ2-3; D might be TRBD1 (5 bases). CDR1 and CDR2 (germline): SGHRS, YFSETQ. V dropped 0 bases and J dropped 4 bases, with 9 bases sitting between them. This CDR3 is 14 amino acids long. For the CDR3, the DNA is TGCGCCAGCAGCTTGGGGCAGGGTGCAGATACGCAGTATTTT. It yields the protein CASSLGQGADTQYF.

The rearrangement joins TRBV28 to TRBJ2-7, with TRBD1 matching over 9 bases. Germline CDR1 reads MDHEN; CDR2 reads SYDVKM. The V and J ends lost 0 bases and 7 bases, in that order; junction bases with no gene match: 7. The CDR3 runs 15 residues. CDR3: CASSLWMGQGEEQYF. DNA of the CDR3: TGTGCCAGCAGTTTATGGATGGGACAGGGTGAAGAGCAGTACTTC.

J is TRBJ2-5 and V is TRBV13, with 9 bases fitting TRBD1. Losses at the gene ends were 5 bases for V and 7 bases for J; bases not matched to a gene: 5. The germline V gene has CDR1 PRHDT and CDR2 FYEKMQ (reference sequence). This CDR3 contains 13 residues. CDR3 protein: CASSAQDRGTQYF. DNA of the CDR3: TGTGCCAGCAGCGCTCAGGACAGGGGGACCCAGTACTTC.